A selection of T cell receptor beta chains follows, all from one sample in a study of blood T cell repertoires in COVID-19. Using immunoSEQ multiplex PCR, the repertoire was profiled, and TCRdb retains in-frame clones only, with some absent. The sample has almost 200,000 clones, 89% seen once. Sequences were obtained from PBMCs or T cells enriched from blood (not recorded which). These TCRs come from a woman in her late teens or twenties who had recovered from COVID-19. Both conserved end residues are part of each CDR3.

14,TRBJ1-2,TRBV27,CASSLRTALGGYTF
15,TRBJ2-6,TRBV9,CASTWGGLGANVLTF
14,TRBJ2-7,TRBV28,CASKSWRALYEQYF
16,TRBJ2-1,TRBV6-1,CASSGNGAGGGNEQFF
14,TRBJ1-5,TRBV12-5,CASGGTFLYQPQHF
14,TRBJ1-2,TRBV9,CASSVVAGHYGYTF
17,TRBJ1-6,TRBV30,CAWSPSRRRFGDSPLHF
16,TRBJ2-5,TRBV5-1,CASSLGTSGGQETQYF
15,TRBJ2-5,TRBV2,CASSGPGQGQETQYF
16,TRBJ2-1,TRBV4-2,CASSPTLAGWYNEQFF
11,TRBJ2-1,TRBV5-1,CASSSTNEQFF
14,TRBJ2-5,TRBV24-1,CATSVTGPQETQYF
18,TRBJ1-3,TRBV14,CASSLSDPGQGAGNTIYF
13,TRBJ2-7,TRBV14,CASSQQVTYEQYF
12,TRBJ1-4,TRBV2,CASSVESEKLFF
17,TRBJ2-3,TRBV7-3,CASSLRGTSGNTDTQYF
18,TRBJ2-6,TRBV24-1,CATSANSAEYSGANVLTF
16,TRBJ2-1,TRBV6-1,CASSVWLQSQYNEQFF
12,TRBJ1-2,TRBV2,CASTQGAKGYTF
14,TRBJ2-5,TRBV5-5,CASTWSSGGETQYF
15,TRBJ2-3,TRBV7-6,CASSFGGGAPDTQYF
13,TRBJ1-5,TRBV6-2/TRBV6-3,CASSSARFGPQHF
13,TRBJ1-1,TRBV12-3/TRBV12-4,CASSPGANTEAFF
20,TRBJ2-4,TRBV21-1,CASSKGSRGLAGVVKNIQYF
13,TRBJ1-5,TRBV30,CACSGAQRQPQHF
15,TRBJ1-1,TRBV7-2,CASSLNGQGNTEAFF
18,TRBJ1-2,TRBV29-1,CSVEGPLSLVDNSGDYTF
18,TRBJ1-4,TRBV24-1,CATSDRQGAGATNEKLFF
15,TRBJ2-7,TRBV19,CASSPRDSELYEQYF
14,TRBJ1-2,TRBV27,CASSPTVTNYGYTF
14,TRBJ1-2,TRBV2,CASRVDGGPYGYTF
15,TRBJ1-5,TRBV23-1,CASSQSKGANQPQHF
12,TRBJ1-2,TRBV28,CASSWGAGGYTF
15,TRBJ2-5,TRBV5-4,CASSIPGTGMETQYF
14,TRBJ1-5,TRBV28,CASRGTEFKQPQHF
16,TRBJ1-2,TRBV5-1,CASSLGGQGGSYGYTF
17,TRBJ1-1,TRBV9,CASRPPQPDRMNTEAFF
15,TRBJ2-1,TRBV19,CASSNPGQGENEQFF
15,TRBJ1-6,TRBV11-2,CASSFFGQVNSPLHF
12,TRBJ2-7,TRBV7-2,CASSLDRGEQYF
14,TRBJ1-4,TRBV5-1,CASSFGTGGWKLFF
14,TRBJ2-7,TRBV6-5,CAIDRAGEAYEQYF
13,TRBJ1-1,TRBV11-2,CASSLAGFTEAFF
13,TRBJ2-5,TRBV24-1,CATSDLWPETQYF
15,TRBJ2-7,TRBV5-6,CASSFWDRESYEQYF
14,TRBJ1-1,TRBV29-1,CSVGGTGRGPEAFF
13,TRBJ1-2,TRBV9,CASSDGGGYGYTF
12,TRBJ2-1,TRBV20-1,CSASIRDNEQFF
15,TRBJ2-7,TRBV9,CASSVGQGRGYEQYF
15,TRBJ2-7,TRBV5-1,CASSFGAGHSYEQYF
13,TRBJ2-5,TRBV7-2,CASSWGLRETQYF
14,TRBJ2-5,TRBV7-6,CASSLDRVQETQYF
13,TRBJ2-3,TRBV28,CASSFSGRWTQYF
14,TRBJ2-7,TRBV19,CASSPRGAFVEQYF